This TCR beta chain was sequenced during a study of T cell clones after liver transplantation. In the study overall: Pre-transplant mixed lymphocyte reactions yielded third-party-reactive TCRbeta sequences as comparators for graft-donor-reactive sequences. Tolerant meant at least one year fully off immunosuppression without liver enzymes above twice normal. Broader study findings: Post-transplant, graft-donor-reactive CD4 TCRbeta sequences in blood dropped significantly in most of the 8 subjects.

Measured with immunoSEQ multiplex PCR; TCRdb has only the in-frame clones, and not every one. Among some 110,000 clones, 75% to 90% were seen once, and the ten largest hold approximately 0.99%. V was clipped by 1 base and J by 7 bases, with 5 bases between them. There are 13 residues in the CDR3. Germline V gives CDR1 LNHDA, CDR2 SQIVND (reference sequence). This clone appeared a few times. Its specificity is not known. This chain links TRBV19 with TRBJ1-6; no reliable D call. Material: CD4+ T cells from blood, obtained before liver transplant. The source of this sequence is a human donor who received a liver transplant. CDR3 sequence reads: CASSIGTNSPLHF. In DNA form, the CDR3 reads TGTGCCAGTAGTATAGGCACAAATTCACCCCTCCACTTT.